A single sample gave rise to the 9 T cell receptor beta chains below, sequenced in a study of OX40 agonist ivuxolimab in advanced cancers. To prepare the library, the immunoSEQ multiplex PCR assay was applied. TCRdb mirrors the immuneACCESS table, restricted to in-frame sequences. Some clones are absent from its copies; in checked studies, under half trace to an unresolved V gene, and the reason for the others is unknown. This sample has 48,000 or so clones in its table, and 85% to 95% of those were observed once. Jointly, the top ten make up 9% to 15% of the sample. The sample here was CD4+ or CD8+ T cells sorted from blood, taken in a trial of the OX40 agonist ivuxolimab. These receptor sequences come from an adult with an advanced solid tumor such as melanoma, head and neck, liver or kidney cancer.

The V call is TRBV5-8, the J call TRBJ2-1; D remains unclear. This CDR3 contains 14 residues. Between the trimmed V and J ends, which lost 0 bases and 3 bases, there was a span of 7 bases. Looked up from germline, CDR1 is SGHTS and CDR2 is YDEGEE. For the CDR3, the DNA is TGTGCCAGCAGCTTGGCCCCAGTCTACAATGAGCAGTTCTTC. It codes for CASSLAPVYNEQFF.

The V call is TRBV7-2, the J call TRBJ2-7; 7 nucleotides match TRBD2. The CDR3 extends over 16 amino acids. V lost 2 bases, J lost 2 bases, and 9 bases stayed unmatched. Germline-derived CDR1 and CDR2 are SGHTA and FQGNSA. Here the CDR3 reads CASSLLGGSSPYEQYF. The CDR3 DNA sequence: TGTGCCAGCAGCTTATTAGGCGGGAGTTCTCCCTACGAGCAGTACTTC.

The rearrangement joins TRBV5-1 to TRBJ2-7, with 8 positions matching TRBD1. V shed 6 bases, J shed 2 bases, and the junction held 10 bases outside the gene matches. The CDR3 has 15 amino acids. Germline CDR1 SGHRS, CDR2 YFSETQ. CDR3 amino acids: CASTLIGTGPYEQYF. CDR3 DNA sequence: TGCGCCAGCACGTTAATAGGGACAGGTCCCTACGAGCAGTACTTC.

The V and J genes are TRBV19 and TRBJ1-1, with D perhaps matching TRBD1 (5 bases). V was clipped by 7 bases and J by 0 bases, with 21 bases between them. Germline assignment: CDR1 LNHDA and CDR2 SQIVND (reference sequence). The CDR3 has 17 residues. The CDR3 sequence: CASIPVGEGRLNTEAFF. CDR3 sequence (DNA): TGTGCCAGTATTCCCGTTGGGGAGGGGAGATTGAACACTGAAGCTTTCTTT.

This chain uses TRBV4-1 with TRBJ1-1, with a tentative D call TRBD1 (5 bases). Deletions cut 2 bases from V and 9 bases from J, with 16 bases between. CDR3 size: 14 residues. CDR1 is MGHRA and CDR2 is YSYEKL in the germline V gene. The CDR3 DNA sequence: TGCGCCAGCAGCCAATACTTGGGCGGGACGAAAGCTTTCTTT. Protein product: CASSQYLGGTKAFF.

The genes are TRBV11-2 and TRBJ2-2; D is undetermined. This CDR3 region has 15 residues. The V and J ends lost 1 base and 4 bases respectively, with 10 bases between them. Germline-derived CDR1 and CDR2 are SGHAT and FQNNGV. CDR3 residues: CASSLVGSPTGELFF. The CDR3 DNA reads TGTGCCAGCAGCTTAGTTGGGTCACCCACCGGGGAGCTGTTTTTT.

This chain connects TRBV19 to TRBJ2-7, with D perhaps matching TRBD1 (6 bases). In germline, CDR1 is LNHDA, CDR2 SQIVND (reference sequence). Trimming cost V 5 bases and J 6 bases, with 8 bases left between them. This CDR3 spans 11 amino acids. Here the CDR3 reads CASSLQGEQYF. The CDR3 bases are TGTGCCAGTAGTTTACAGGGCGAGCAGTACTTC.

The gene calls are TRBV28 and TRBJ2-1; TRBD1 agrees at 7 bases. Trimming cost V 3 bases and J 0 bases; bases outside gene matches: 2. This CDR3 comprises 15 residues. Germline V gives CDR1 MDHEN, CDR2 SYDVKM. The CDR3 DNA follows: TGTGCCAGCAGTTTCAGGGGGTTCTCCTACAATGAGCAGTTCTTC. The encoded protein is CASSFRGFSYNEQFF. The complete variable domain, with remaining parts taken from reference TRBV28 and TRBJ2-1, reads DVKVTQSSRYLVKRTGEKVFLECVQDMDHENMFWYRQDPGLGLRLIYFSYDVKMKEKGDIPEGYSVSREKKERFSLILESASTNQTSMYLCASSFRGFSYNEQFFGPGTRLTVL.

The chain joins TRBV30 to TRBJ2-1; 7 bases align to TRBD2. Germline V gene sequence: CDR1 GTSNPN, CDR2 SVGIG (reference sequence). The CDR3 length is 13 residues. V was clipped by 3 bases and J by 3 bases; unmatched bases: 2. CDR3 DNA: TGTGCCTGGAGGCTAGCGGACTACAATGAGCAGTTCTTC. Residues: CAWRLADYNEQFF. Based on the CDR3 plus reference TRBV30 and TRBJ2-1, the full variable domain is SQTIHQWPATLVQPVGSPLSLECTVEGTSNPNLYWYRQAAGRGLQLLFYSVGIGQISSEVPQNLSASRPQDRQFILSSKKLLLSDSGFYLCAWRLADYNEQFFGPGTRLTVL.